These 30 T cell receptor beta chains were all obtained from the same sample, sequenced in a study of T cells in Graves' hyperthyroidism and ophthalmopathy. Amplification yielded TCR beta CDR3 regions, with RNA transcripts as the source. First-round RT-PCR targeting the TCR CDR3 was performed with the HTBI primer set. TCRdb processed the multiplex PCR reads anew with MiXCR; each CDR3 protein has one entry. This sample yields some 570,000 distinct CDR3 sequences, of which roughly 17% are seen a single time; roughly 15% belongs to the top ten. Sequencing was performed on blood. All receptors derive from a young woman with Graves' ophthalmopathy.

In its sample, this clonotype was seen a few times. The V gene is TRBV25-1, the J gene TRBJ2-1, with 7 bases identical to TRBD2. CDR1 and CDR2 (germline): MGHDK, SYGVNS. Germline trimming cut 7 bases from V and 5 bases from J; bases unmatched to any gene: 20. This CDR3 has 18 amino acids. CDR3: CASTSPSVGRGLNNEQFF. CDR3 nucleotides: TGTGCCAGCACATCGCCCTCGGTGGGGAGGGGTCTGAACAATGAGCAGTTCTTC.

The chain carries TRBV20-1 and TRBJ2-7; D is possibly TRBD1 (5 bases). There are 13 residues in the CDR3. With 2 bases removed from V and 3 bases from J, the gap between germline ends came to 11 bases. Germline loops: CDR1 DFQATT, CDR2 SNEGSKA (reference sequence). The CDR3, as DNA: TGCAGTGCTAGACGTCAGGGTCTCTACGAGCAGTACTTC. Encoded protein: CSARRQGLYEQYF.

Notes on this clonotype: The junction differs from germline at one of its ends, possibly a read error. The V call is TRBV10-3, the J call TRBJ2-3, with TRBD2 matching 7 bases. The CDR3 loop spans 15 amino acids. CDR1 is ENHRY, CDR2 SYGVKD, per germline. The CDR3 region has the DNA TGTGCCAGCAGTTTAAGCGGGGACCGGGGAGATACGCAGTATTTT. It is translated as CASSLSGDRGDTQYF.

In this sample, this clonotype turned up many times. The V gene is TRBV9, the J gene TRBJ2-7, with 7 bases that match TRBD2. In germline, CDR1 is SGDLS, CDR2 YYNGEE. Unmatched junction bases numbered 9, after V lost 0 bases and J lost 6 bases. The CDR3 spans 15 residues. The CDR3 reads CASSVGEGPQGEQYF. DNA for the CDR3: TGTGCCAGCAGCGTAGGGGAGGGCCCTCAGGGCGAGCAGTACTTC.

This chain connects TRBV6-1 to TRBJ2-5; weak D call: TRBD1 (9 bases). From germline, CDR1 is MNHNS and CDR2 SASEGT. Trimming took off 6 bases at V and 2 bases at J, with 25 bases between the two ends. The CDR3 covers 18 residues. CDR3 region: CASRVDRGGRGGQETQYF. CDR3 nucleotides: TGTGCCAGCAGGGTGGACAGGGGAGGCCGGGGGGGACAAGAGACCCAGTACTTC.

This clonotype was counted at least ten times. The chain employs TRBV2 and TRBJ1-1, with a possible D match to TRBD1 (5 bases). Germline values: CDR1 SNHLY, CDR2 FYNNEI. The length of the CDR3 is 15 residues. Trimming left V 3 bases short and J 2 bases short, with 13 bases between. In DNA, the CDR3 is TGTGCCAGCAGTGACCTCGGGGCGGACAACACTGAAGCTTTCTTT. The encoded protein is CASSDLGADNTEAFF.

As for this clonotype: The conserved phenylalanine or tryptophan normally closing the CDR3 is absent here, so this likely arose from a read error. The chain carries TRBV25-1 and TRBJ2-6; D possibly corresponds to TRBD2 (5 bases). CDR1 MGHDK and CDR2 SYGVNS come from the germline V gene. The V and J ends lost 2 bases and 1 base respectively, with 9 bases between them. This CDR3 has 16 amino acids. This CDR3 is CASSETRASGANVLTS. CDR3 coding DNA: TGTGCCAGCAGTGAAACTAGGGCTTCTGGGGCCAACGTCCTGACTTCC.

This clonotype was seen at least ten times. V gene TRBV28 combines with J gene TRBJ2-7; TRBD2 matches at 11 bases. In germline, CDR1 is MDHEN, CDR2 SYDVKM. J gave up 2 bases and V 6 bases, and 9 bases lay outside the gene matches. This CDR3 is 16 amino acids long. The CDR3 DNA sequence: TGTGCCAGCAGCATAACACTAGCGGGAGATACCTACGAGCAGTACTTC. Amino acid sequence: CASSITLAGDTYEQYF.

This clonotype was seen more than once but under ten times. V usage is TRBV20-1 and J usage is TRBJ2-3; 9 bases line up with TRBD1. The germline V gene encodes CDR1 DFQATT and CDR2 SNEGSKA (reference sequence). This CDR3 spans 18 amino acids. Germline trimming cut 0 bases from V and 5 bases from J; bases unmatched to any gene: 15. In nucleotides, the CDR3 is TGCAGTGCTAGAGATAGGGTAGGGGACAGGGAAAGACAAGATACGCAGTATTTT. Protein sequence: CSARDRVGDRERQDTQYF.

The J gene is TRBJ1-5, the V gene TRBV27; TRBD1 aligns across 7 bases. V lost 2 bases to trimming and J lost 7 bases; unmatched junction nucleotides: 8. Germline lookup yields CDR1 MNHEY and CDR2 SMNVEV (reference sequence). The CDR3 is made up of 15 amino acids. Written as DNA, the CDR3 is TGTGCCAGCAGTTTAAACGACAGGGTTCGGCAGCCCCAGCATTTT. Protein product: CASSLNDRVRQPQHF.

This chain links TRBV6-1 with TRBJ1-2; D remains ambiguous. Deletions cut 6 bases from V and 4 bases from J, with 9 bases between. This CDR3 spans 12 amino acids. Per the germline V gene, CDR1 is MNHNS and CDR2 is SASEGT. The CDR3 DNA reads as TGTGCCAGCAGCTCGTCGGTCTATGGCTACACCTTC. Encoded protein: CASSSSVYGYTF.

This clonotype was seen ten or more times. This chain connects TRBV20-1 to TRBJ1-6; 11 bases match TRBD1. V shed 6 bases and J 9 bases; nucleotides not matched to a gene: 4. The CDR3 has 13 residues. The germline CDR1 and CDR2 sequences are DFQATT and SNEGSKA (reference sequence). Here the CDR3 reads CSAQDRGLSPLHF. The CDR3 coding sequence is TGCAGTGCCCAGGACAGGGGGCTTTCACCCCTCCACTTT.

This clonotype was seen at least ten times. This chain links TRBV7-9 with TRBJ2-3; TRBD1 or TRBD2 may be the D gene (6 bases each). V was cut by 5 bases and J by 6 bases, with 15 bases left in between. CDR1 SEHNR and CDR2 FQNEAQ come from the germline V gene (reference sequence). The CDR3 consists of 14 residues. The CDR3 region is CASSPGASADTQYF. The CDR3 DNA sequence: TGTGCCAGCAGCCCAGGGGCTAGCGCCGATACGCAGTATTTT.

This clonotype has more than one count but fewer than ten. The chain is built from TRBV19 and TRBJ2-7; a weak D match, TRBD1 (5 bases). The CDR3 sequence is 14 residues long. The germline V gene has CDR1 LNHDA and CDR2 SQIVND (reference sequence). V lost 5 bases and J lost 2, with 13 bases in between. CDR3: CASSVHQGTYEQYF. The CDR3 DNA reads as TGTGCCAGTAGTGTCCACCAGGGTACCTACGAGCAGTACTTC.

This clonotype was seen only a few times. This chain links TRBV6-2 or TRBV6-3 with TRBJ2-1; no reliable D call. V lost 3 bases, J lost 5 bases, and 5 bases lay in between. CDR1 is MNHEY, CDR2 SVGEGT, per germline. The CDR3 is 12 amino acids. The CDR3 sequence is CASSYTHNEQFF. The CDR3 coding sequence is TGTGCCAGCAGTTATACTCACAATGAGCAGTTCTTC.

The table lists this clonotype with a few counts. The chain carries TRBV7-3 and TRBJ1-2; 10 bases line up with TRBD1. The CDR3 totals 15 residues. Germline assignment: CDR1 SGHTA and CDR2 FQGTGA. The J segment lost 6 bases and the V segment lost 4 bases, leaving 8 bases of the junction unmatched. The CDR3 sequence is CASSSIGQGEDGYTF. As DNA, the CDR3 is TGTGCCAGCAGCTCAATAGGACAGGGGGAAGATGGCTACACCTTC.

V is TRBV2 and J is TRBJ1-1; a weak D match, TRBD1 (6 bases). Germline V CDR1 and CDR2: SNHLY, FYNNEI. This CDR3 is built from 13 residues. Trimming took off 8 bases at V and 3 bases at J, with 13 bases between the two ends. The chain's CDR3 is CASGPAGDTEAFF. The CDR3 DNA reads as TGTGCCAGCGGCCCGGCAGGGGACACTGAAGCTTTCTTT.

The chain is built from TRBV5-1 and TRBJ1-1; a weak D match, TRBD1 (5 bases). Germline-derived CDR1 and CDR2 are SGHRS and YFSETQ. The CDR3 has 14 residues. The ends were cut back, 5 bases at V and 3 bases at J, with 14 bases in the middle. The CDR3 nucleotides are TGCGCCAGCAGACCGACAGTAGGGGACACTGAAGCTTTCTTT. Protein product: CASRPTVGDTEAFF. The full variable domain, its missing parts supplied by reference TRBV5-1 and TRBJ1-1, is KAGVTQTPRYLIKTRGQQVTLSCSPISGHRSVSWYQQTPGQGLQFLFEYFSETQRNKGNFPGRFSGRQFSNSRSEMNVSTLELGDSALYLCASRPTVGDTEAFFGQGTRLTVV.

This clonotype occurred many times. A much larger clone differs by one base, so this may be a read error. The chain employs TRBV7-2 and TRBJ1-1, with D maybe TRBD1 (5 bases). V was pared by 1 base and J by 6 bases, with 9 bases between. This CDR3 region has 13 residues. Looked up from germline, CDR1 is SGHTA and CDR2 is FQGNSA. The CDR3 DNA sequence: TGTGCCAGCAGCTTAGTAGGGGACCCTGAAGCTTTCTTT. This gives the protein CASSLVGDPEAFF.

V usage is TRBV12-3 or TRBV12-4 and J usage is TRBJ1-5, with D unclear. The CDR3 spans 14 residues. V shed 6 bases and J shed 2 bases, with 11 bases lying between them. CDR3 amino acids: CASSLQEGNQPQHF. The CDR3 nucleotides are TGTGCCAGCAGCTTACAAGAAGGCAATCAGCCCCAGCATTTT.

Many counts were recorded for this clonotype. The chain links TRBV12-3 or TRBV12-4 to TRBJ2-3, with D perhaps matching TRBD2 (6 bases). This CDR3 comprises 15 residues. With 3 bases removed from V and 0 bases from J, the gap between germline ends came to 10 bases. This CDR3 is CASSFSGTSTDTQYF. The CDR3 nucleotides are TGTGCCAGCAGTTTTAGCGGAACTAGCACAGATACGCAGTATTTT.

This clonotype was detected many times. V gene TRBV27 combines with J gene TRBJ2-1; D might be TRBD1 or TRBD2, each matching 6 bases. The CDR3 length is 15 residues. Germline CDR1 and CDR2: MNHEY and SMNVEV (reference sequence). V was clipped by 5 bases and J by 4 bases, with 15 bases between them. CDR3 DNA: TGTGCCAGCAGTGGATTGGGGGGCGGGTACAATGAGCAGTTCTTC. Its protein product is CASSGLGGGYNEQFF.

At least ten counts were recorded for this clonotype. In nucleotides, the CDR3 is TGCAGCGTTGATCTAGCGGGAGTGGGGAATGAGCAGTTCTTC. This sequence encodes CSVDLAGVGNEQFF. The rearrangement joins TRBV29-1 to TRBJ2-1; 10 bases agree with TRBD2. The germline gives CDR1 SQVTM, CDR2 ANQGSEA. The CDR3 totals 14 residues. V was clipped by 3 bases and J by 7 bases; unmatched bases: 6.

The table lists this clonotype with many counts. The chain links TRBV6-1 to TRBJ2-1; 8 nucleotides match TRBD1. The ends lost 5 bases at V and 3 bases at J; junction bases unmatched: 9. Germline lookup yields CDR1 MNHNS and CDR2 SASEGT. The CDR3 runs 16 residues. The CDR3 sequence: CASSFTGTGGYNEQFF. CDR3 coding DNA: TGTGCCAGCAGTTTTACCGGGACAGGAGGCTACAATGAGCAGTTCTTC.

The chain employs TRBV12-5 and TRBJ1-2, with TRBD1 matching over 7 bases. Germline CDR1 LGHNT, CDR2 FRNRAP. The ends lost 6 bases at V and 2 bases at J; junction bases unmatched: 9. The CDR3 contains 15 residues. This CDR3 reads CASGRYDRANYGYTF. The CDR3 region has the DNA TGTGCTAGTGGCCGATATGACAGGGCAAACTATGGCTACACCTTC.

This clonotype was detected many times. The chain combines TRBV6-1 with TRBJ1-1; 9 bases agree with TRBD1. This CDR3 region has 15 residues. Germline V gene data show CDR1 as MNHNS and CDR2 as SASEGT. V trimming: 6 bases; J trimming: 2 bases; junction bases outside the gene matches: 7. CDR3 coding DNA: TGTGCCAGCAGACCGACAGGGGGGAGAAACACTGAAGCTTTCTTT. Encoded protein: CASRPTGGRNTEAFF.

The chain is built from TRBV5-1 and TRBJ1-2, with D unclear. The CDR3 consists of 14 residues. V lost 3 bases, J lost 4 bases, and 13 bases lay in between. Germline CDR1 SGHRS, CDR2 YFSETQ. The CDR3 nucleotides read TGCGCCAGCAGCTCCCGGGGAGCCGTCTATGGCTACACCTTC. Protein sequence: CASSSRGAVYGYTF.

Many counts were recorded for this clonotype. J is TRBJ2-1 and V is TRBV7-2, with TRBD1 matching over 7 bases. This CDR3 has 16 residues. The J segment lost 4 bases and the V segment lost 1 base, leaving 7 bases of the junction unmatched. Germline CDR1 reads SGHTA; CDR2 reads FQGNSA. The CDR3 nucleotides are TGTGCCAGCAGCTTAGGAGGGGACAGTCAGTACAATGAGCAGTTCTTC. Protein product: CASSLGGDSQYNEQFF.

The V gene is TRBV28, the J gene TRBJ1-6, with 9 bases identical to TRBD1. Trimming took 6 bases from V and 10 from J; bases not matched to a gene: 10. CDR1 is MDHEN and CDR2 is SYDVKM in the germline V gene. The CDR3 length is 15 residues. In nucleotides, the CDR3 is TGTGCCAGCAGAACAGCGGGACAGGGCGGATCACCCCTCCACTTT. Its protein product is CASRTAGQGGSPLHF.

To note about this clonotype: A much larger clone differs by one base, so this may be a read error. J is TRBJ1-1 and V is TRBV30; D is ambiguous. CDR1 GTSNPN and CDR2 SVGIG come from the germline V gene (reference sequence). This CDR3 comprises 11 residues. Deletions cut 5 bases from V and 6 bases from J, with 10 bases between. The CDR3 reads CAWDQGPEAFF. The CDR3 DNA sequence: TGTGCCTGGGACCAAGGACCTGAAGCTTTCTTT.